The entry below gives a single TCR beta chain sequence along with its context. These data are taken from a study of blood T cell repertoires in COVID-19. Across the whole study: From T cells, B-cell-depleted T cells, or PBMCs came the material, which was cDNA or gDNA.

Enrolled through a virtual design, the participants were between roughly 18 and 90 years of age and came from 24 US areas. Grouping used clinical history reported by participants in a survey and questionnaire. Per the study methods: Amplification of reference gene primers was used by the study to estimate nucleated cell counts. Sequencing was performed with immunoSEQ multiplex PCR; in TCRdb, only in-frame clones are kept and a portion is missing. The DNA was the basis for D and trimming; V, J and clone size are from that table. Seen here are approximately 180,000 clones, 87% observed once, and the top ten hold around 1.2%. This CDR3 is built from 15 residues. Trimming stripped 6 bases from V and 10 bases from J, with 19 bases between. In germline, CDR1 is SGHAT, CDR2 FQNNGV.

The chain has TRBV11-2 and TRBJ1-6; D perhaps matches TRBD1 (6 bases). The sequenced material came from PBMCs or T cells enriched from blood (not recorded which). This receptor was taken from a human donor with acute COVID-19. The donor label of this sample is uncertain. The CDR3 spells CASRLTGTTSSPLHF. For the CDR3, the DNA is TGTGCCAGCAGGCTGACAGGAACCACTTCGTCACCCCTCCACTTT.